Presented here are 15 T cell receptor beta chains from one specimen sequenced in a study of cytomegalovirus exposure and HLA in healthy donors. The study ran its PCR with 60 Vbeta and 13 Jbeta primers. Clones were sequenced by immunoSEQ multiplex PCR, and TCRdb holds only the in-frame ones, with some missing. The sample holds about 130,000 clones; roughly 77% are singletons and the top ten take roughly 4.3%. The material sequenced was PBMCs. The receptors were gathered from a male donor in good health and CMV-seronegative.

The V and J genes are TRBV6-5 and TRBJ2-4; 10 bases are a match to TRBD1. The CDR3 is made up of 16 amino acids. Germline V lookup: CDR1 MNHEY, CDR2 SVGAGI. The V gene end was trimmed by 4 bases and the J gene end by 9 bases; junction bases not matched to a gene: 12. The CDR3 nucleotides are TGTGCCAGCAGTTCCTTGACAGGGGGCCTTTTCGTCATTCAGTACTTC. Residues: CASSSLTGGLFVIQYF.

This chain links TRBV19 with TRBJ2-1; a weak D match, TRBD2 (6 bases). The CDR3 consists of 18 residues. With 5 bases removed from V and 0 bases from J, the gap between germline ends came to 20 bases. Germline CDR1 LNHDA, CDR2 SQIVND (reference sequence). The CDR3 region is CASSGGLPRKSSYNEQFF. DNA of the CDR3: TGTGCCAGTAGTGGAGGGCTACCAAGGAAATCCTCCTACAATGAGCAGTTCTTC.

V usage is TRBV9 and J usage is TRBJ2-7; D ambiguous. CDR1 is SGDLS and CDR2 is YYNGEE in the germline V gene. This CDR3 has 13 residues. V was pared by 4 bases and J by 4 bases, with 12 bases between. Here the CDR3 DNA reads TGTGCCAGCAGCACCCCCGACAAGTACGAGCAGTACTTC. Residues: CASSTPDKYEQYF.

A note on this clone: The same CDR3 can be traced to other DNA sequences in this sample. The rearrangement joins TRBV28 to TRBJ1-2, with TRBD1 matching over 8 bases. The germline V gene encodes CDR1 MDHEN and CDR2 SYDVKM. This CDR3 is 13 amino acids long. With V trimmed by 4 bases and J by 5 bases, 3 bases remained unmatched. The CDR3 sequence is CASSSGQGYGYTF. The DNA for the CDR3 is TGTGCCAGCAGTTCCGGACAGGGATATGGCTACACCTTC.

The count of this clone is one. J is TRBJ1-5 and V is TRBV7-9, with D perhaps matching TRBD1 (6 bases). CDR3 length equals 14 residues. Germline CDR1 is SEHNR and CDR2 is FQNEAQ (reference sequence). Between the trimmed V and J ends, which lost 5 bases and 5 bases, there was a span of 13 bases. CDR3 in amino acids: CASSIGDTDQPQHF. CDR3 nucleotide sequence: TGTGCCAGCAGCATAGGGGACACTGATCAGCCCCAGCATTTT.

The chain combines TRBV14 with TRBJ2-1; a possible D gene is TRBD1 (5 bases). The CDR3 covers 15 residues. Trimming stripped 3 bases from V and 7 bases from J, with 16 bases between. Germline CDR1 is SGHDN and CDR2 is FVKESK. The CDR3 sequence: CASSQPRVLQNEQFF. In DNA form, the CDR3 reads TGTGCCAGCAGCCAGCCCAGGGTCCTGCAGAATGAGCAGTTCTTC.

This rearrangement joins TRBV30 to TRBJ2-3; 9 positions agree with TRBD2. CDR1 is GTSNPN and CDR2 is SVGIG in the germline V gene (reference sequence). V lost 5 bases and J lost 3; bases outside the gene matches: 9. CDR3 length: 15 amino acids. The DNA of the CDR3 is TGTGCCTGGGGCTTAGCGGGAGTAGGGACAGATACGCAGTATTTT. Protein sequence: CAWGLAGVGTDTQYF.

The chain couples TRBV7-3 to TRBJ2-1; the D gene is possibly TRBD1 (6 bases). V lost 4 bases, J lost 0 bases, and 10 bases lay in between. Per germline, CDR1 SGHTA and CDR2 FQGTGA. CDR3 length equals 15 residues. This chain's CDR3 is CASSSTGSSYNEQFF. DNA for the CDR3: TGTGCCAGCAGCTCCACAGGGAGCTCCTACAATGAGCAGTTCTTC. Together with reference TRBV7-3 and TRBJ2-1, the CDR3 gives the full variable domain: GAGVSQTPSNKVTEKGKYVELRCDPISGHTALYWYRQSLGQGPEFLIYFQGTGAADDSGLPNDRFFAVRPEGSVSTLKIQRTERGDSAVYLCASSSTGSSYNEQFFGPGTRLTVL.

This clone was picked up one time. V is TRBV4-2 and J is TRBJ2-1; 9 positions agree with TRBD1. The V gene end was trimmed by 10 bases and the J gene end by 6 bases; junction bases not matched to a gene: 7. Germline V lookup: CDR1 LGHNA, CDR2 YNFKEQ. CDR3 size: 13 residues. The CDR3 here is CATKQTGGNEQFF. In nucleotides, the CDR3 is TGTGCCACCAAGCAGACAGGGGGCAATGAGCAGTTCTTC.

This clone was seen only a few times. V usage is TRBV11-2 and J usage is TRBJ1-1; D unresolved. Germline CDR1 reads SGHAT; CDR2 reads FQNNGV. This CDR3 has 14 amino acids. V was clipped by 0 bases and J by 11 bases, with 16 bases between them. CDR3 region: CASSLDGPGARAFF. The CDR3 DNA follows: TGTGCCAGCAGCTTAGATGGTCCCGGAGCCCGGGCTTTCTTT.

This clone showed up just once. The CDR3 nucleotides are TGTGCCAGTCAGGGGGCTGGGGCCAACGTCCTGACTTTC. Amino acids: CASQGAGANVLTF. The genes are TRBV19 and TRBJ2-6; TRBD1 matches 7 bases. The V segment lost 8 bases and the J segment 2 bases; nucleotides outside the gene matches: 0. In germline, CDR1 is LNHDA, CDR2 SQIVND (reference sequence). There are 13 residues in the CDR3.

CDR3 protein: CASSFLDRSSYNEQFF. The CDR3 nucleotides read TGTGCCAGCAGTTTCTTGGACAGGAGCTCCTACAATGAGCAGTTCTTC. The V and J genes are TRBV27 and TRBJ2-1; 7 nucleotides line up with TRBD1. Germline CDR1 reads MNHEY; CDR2 reads SMNVEV (reference sequence). Trimming took 3 bases from V and 0 from J; bases not matched to a gene: 5. The CDR3 loop spans 16 amino acids.

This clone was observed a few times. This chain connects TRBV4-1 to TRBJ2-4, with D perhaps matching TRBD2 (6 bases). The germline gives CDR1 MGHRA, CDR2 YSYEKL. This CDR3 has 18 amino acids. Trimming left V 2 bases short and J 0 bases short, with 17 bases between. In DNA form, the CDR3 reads TGCGCCAGCAGCCAACCGGACTTTAGCGGAAGAGCCAAAAACATTCAGTACTTC. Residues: CASSQPDFSGRAKNIQYF.

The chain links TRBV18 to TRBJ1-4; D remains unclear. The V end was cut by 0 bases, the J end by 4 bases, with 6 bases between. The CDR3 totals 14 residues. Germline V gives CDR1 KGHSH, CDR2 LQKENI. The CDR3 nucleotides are TGTGCCAGCTCACCACCCGGACTTAATGAAAAACTGTTTTTT. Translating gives CASSPPGLNEKLFF.

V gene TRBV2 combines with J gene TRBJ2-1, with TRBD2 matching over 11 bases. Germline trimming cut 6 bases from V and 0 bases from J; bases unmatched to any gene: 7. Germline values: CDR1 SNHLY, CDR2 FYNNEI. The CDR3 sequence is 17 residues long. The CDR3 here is CASRTTSGISSYNEQFF. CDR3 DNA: TGTGCCAGCAGGACGACTAGCGGGATCAGCTCCTACAATGAGCAGTTCTTC.